A single sample gave rise to the 23 T cell receptor beta chains below, sequenced in a study of blood T cells in healthy people across ages. A second about 7 to 11 cycle PCR used barcoded and J-beta primers. TCRdb re-called the 5' RACE reads through MiXCR, storing one row per CDR3 protein. The sample holds around 1,000,000 distinct CDR3 sequences, about 23% seen once. Another study also made use of these data, one on T cells of mothers and their children.

Sequencing was performed on blood. The receptors come from a girl aged 2 to 9 in good health.

This clonotype was counted only a few times. The chain is built from TRBV29-1 and TRBJ2-3; D remains unclear. The CDR3 is 10 residues long. Looked up from germline, CDR1 is SQVTM and CDR2 is ANQGSEA. Between the trimmed V and J ends, which lost 4 bases and 5 bases, there was a span of 4 bases. The CDR3 spells CSVAIDTQYF. Written as DNA, the CDR3 is TGCAGCGTTGCGATAGATACGCAGTATTTT.

The V and J genes are TRBV5-1 and TRBJ1-2, with 7 positions matching TRBD1. This CDR3 is built from 15 residues. Germline CDR1 is SGHRS and CDR2 is YFSETQ. Germline trimming cut 2 bases from V and 5 bases from J; bases unmatched to any gene: 9. The CDR3 reads CASSLHNAQGYGYTF. The CDR3 bases are TGCGCCAGCAGCTTACATAATGCACAGGGGTATGGCTACACCTTC.

The genes are TRBV6-5 and TRBJ2-5, with TRBD1 matching 9 bases. The CDR3 extends over 16 amino acids. The germline CDR1 and CDR2 sequences are MNHEY and SVGAGI. V shed 4 bases and J 4 bases; nucleotides not matched to a gene: 10. CDR3 sequence (DNA): TGTGCCAGCAGTTCCCTCCCGGGACAGGGTGCAGAGACCCAGTACTTC. Encoded protein: CASSSLPGQGAETQYF.

A few counts support this clonotype. The rearrangement links TRBV15 to TRBJ1-2; D call uncertain. The germline V gene has CDR1 LNHNV and CDR2 YYDKDF (reference sequence). V shed 0 bases and J shed 3 bases, with 14 bases lying between them. This CDR3 has 16 residues. CDR3 bases: TGTGCCACCAGCAGAGATCGCGCATTCTCGGACTATGGCTACACCTTC. This translates into CATSRDRAFSDYGYTF.

With regard to this clonotype: One end of the junction does not line up with germline, which may come from a read error. The chain has TRBV20-1 and TRBJ1-4, with TRBD1 identical over 7 bases. From germline, CDR1 is DFQATT and CDR2 SNEGSKA (reference sequence). The CDR3 runs to 11 residues. The CDR3 is CSAGFDRANLF. CDR3 nucleotides: TGCAGTGCCGGGTTCGACAGGGCCAATCTCTTT.

This sequence joins TRBV2 and TRBJ2-3, with TRBD2 matching 11 bases. V lost 7 bases and J lost 3; bases outside the gene matches: 6. CDR3 size: 15 residues. CDR1 is SNHLY and CDR2 is FYNNEI in the germline V gene. The CDR3 nucleotides read TGTGCCAGCATCGTAGCGGGAGGGCCGACAGATACGCAGTATTTT. Protein: CASIVAGGPTDTQYF.

There are many counts of this clonotype. The genes are TRBV7-3 and TRBJ1-2, with no clear D. This CDR3 has 17 amino acids. The V end was cut by 3 bases, the J end by 4 bases, with 21 bases between. Germline loops: CDR1 SGHTA, CDR2 FQGTGA. The CDR3 DNA sequence: TGTGCCAGCAGCTTTAAAGTAGGCGGGGTCCGGTCCTATGGCTACACCTTC. As protein: CASSFKVGGVRSYGYTF.

V is TRBV28 and J is TRBJ2-3; D is uncertain. The germline CDR1 and CDR2 sequences are MDHEN and SYDVKM. The CDR3 has 16 amino acids. Trimming removed 5 bases at V and 0 bases at J, with 15 bases between. This CDR3 reads CASSPSGVGSTDTQYF. The CDR3 bases are TGTGCCAGCAGTCCCTCTGGGGTGGGTAGCACAGATACGCAGTATTTT. Full variable domain (rest looked up from reference TRBV28 and TRBJ2-3): DVKVTQSSRYLVKRTGEKVFLECVQDMDHENMFWYRQDPGLGLRLIYFSYDVKMKEKGDIPEGYSVSREKKERFSLILESASTNQTSMYLCASSPSGVGSTDTQYFGPGTRLTVL.

The V call is TRBV29-1, the J call TRBJ2-1, with D perhaps TRBD2 (6 bases). Trimming pared 2 bases from V and 8 bases from J, leaving 16 bases between. The CDR3 runs 14 residues. Looked up from germline, CDR1 is SQVTM and CDR2 is ANQGSEA. CDR3 sequence reads: CSVESPGSRYEQFF. The DNA of the CDR3 is TGCAGCGTTGAAAGCCCCGGGAGTCGCTATGAGCAGTTCTTC.

This clonotype was recorded only once. The chain combines TRBV20-1 with TRBJ2-5; 9 bases line up with TRBD2. The J call may be faulty, since TRBJ2-7 better matches the DNA end. This CDR3 is built from 16 residues. The germline gives CDR1 DFQATT, CDR2 SNEGSKA (reference sequence). Here the CDR3 reads CSARDLGAGGPNEQYF. The CDR3 region has the DNA TGCAGTGCTAGAGATCTGGGGGCGGGAGGGCCGAACGAGCAGTACTTC.

V and J are TRBV11-2 and TRBJ2-1; D is ambiguous. The CDR3 has 13 amino acids. Germline CDR1 is SGHAT and CDR2 is FQNNGV. The germline V and J ends were trimmed by 3 bases and 10 bases, with 13 bases remaining between them. CDR3: CASSFHKGWEQFF. The CDR3 bases are TGTGCCAGCAGCTTCCACAAAGGTTGGGAGCAGTTCTTC.

This clonotype was detected a few times. This sequence joins TRBV20-1 and TRBJ2-1; 14 bases are shared with TRBD2. This CDR3 contains 16 residues. After removal of 3 bases from V and 9 bases from J, the junction contained 10 bases not matched to a gene. CDR1 is DFQATT, CDR2 SNEGSKA, per germline (reference sequence). CDR3 nucleotide sequence: TGCAGTGCTAGCCACGCCGGGACTAGCGGGAGTGGTGAGCAGTTCTTC. Protein: CSASHAGTSGSGEQFF.

CDR3 nucleotide sequence: TGCGCCAGCAGTGAGCTAGCGCTCGACAATGAGCAGTTCTTC. It encodes CASSELALDNEQFF. The chain employs TRBV10-2 and TRBJ2-1, with D perhaps matching TRBD2 (6 bases). This CDR3 has 14 residues. CDR1 is WSHSY and CDR2 is SAAADI in the germline V gene. The ends were cut back, 2 bases at V and 5 bases at J, with 10 bases in the middle.

The chain carries TRBV11-3 and TRBJ2-3; 7 positions agree with TRBD2. CDR3 size: 18 residues. Germline lookup yields CDR1 SGHNT and CDR2 YENEEA. Germline trimming cut 1 base from V and 6 bases from J; bases unmatched to any gene: 16. This CDR3 is CASSLGLGLADLPDTQYF. The CDR3 nucleotides are TGTGCCAGCAGCTTAGGACTGGGTCTAGCGGACCTCCCGGATACGCAGTATTTT.

The table lists this clonotype with a few counts. The chain carries TRBV12-3 or TRBV12-4 and TRBJ2-1; a weak D match, TRBD2 (5 bases). The CDR3 spans 15 residues. V was clipped by 5 bases and J by 9 bases, with 20 bases between them. CDR3 DNA sequence: TGTGCCAGCAGTACGACTAAACTCCTCGTCCGTGAGCAGTTCTTC. It encodes CASSTTKLLVREQFF.

This chain connects TRBV27 to TRBJ2-7, with a tentative D call TRBD2 (5 bases). Germline V gene data show CDR1 as MNHEY and CDR2 as SMNVEV (reference sequence). The CDR3 has 14 residues. V lost 7 bases to trimming and J lost 3 bases, with 16 bases between them. CDR3 sequence (DNA): TGTGCCAGCACCCAGAGTACTAGTCACTACGAGCAGTACTTC. Protein product: CASTQSTSHYEQYF.

The rearrangement joins TRBV6-2 or TRBV6-3 to TRBJ2-5; 8 nucleotides agree with TRBD2. Trimming removed 7 bases from V and 2 bases from J; junction bases left unmatched: 6. The CDR3 covers 14 residues. The germline CDR1 and CDR2 sequences are MNHEY and SVGEGT. In DNA form, the CDR3 reads TGTGCCAGCACCAGTAGCGGGGAACAAGAGACCCAGTACTTC. Translating gives CASTSSGEQETQYF.

The chain couples TRBV12-5 to TRBJ1-2, with D possibly matching TRBD1 (6 bases). Germline CDR1 is LGHNT and CDR2 is FRNRAP. The CDR3 contains 12 residues. V was shortened by 3 bases and J by 7 bases, with 9 bases between the two germline ends. The CDR3 loop is CASGFGGSGYTF. CDR3 bases: TGTGCTAGTGGTTTTGGGGGCTCTGGCTACACCTTC.

The chain has TRBV12-3 or TRBV12-4 and TRBJ2-1; D gene ambiguous. Trimming removed 7 bases at V and 2 bases at J, with 9 bases between. This CDR3 is built from 13 residues. The CDR3 region has the DNA TGTGCCAGCACCTTAACCCCCTACAATGAGCAGTTCTTC. It yields the protein CASTLTPYNEQFF.

This clonotype was observed a few times. V gene TRBV14 combines with J gene TRBJ1-3; D remains unclear. The length of the CDR3 is 14 residues. V shed 6 bases and J shed 2 bases, with 11 bases lying between them. Germline CDR1 reads SGHDN; CDR2 reads FVKESK. The CDR3 here is CASRNGITGNTIYF. The CDR3 DNA is TGTGCCAGCAGGAACGGGATAACTGGAAACACCATATATTTT.

This chain joins TRBV2 and TRBJ2-7; 9 bases map to TRBD2. The germline V gene encodes CDR1 SNHLY and CDR2 FYNNEI. The V gene end was trimmed by 7 bases and the J gene end by 0 bases; junction bases not matched to a gene: 4. The CDR3 totals 14 residues. The CDR3 DNA is TGTGCCAGCACCCTAGCGGGGCCCTCCTACGAGCAGTACTTC. It codes for CASTLAGPSYEQYF.

This clonotype was observed a handful of times. The rearrangement links TRBV2 to TRBJ2-2, with 9 bases fitting TRBD2. V lost 5 bases and J lost 8; bases outside the gene matches: 12. This CDR3 is built from 16 residues. Germline loops: CDR1 SNHLY, CDR2 FYNNEI. The CDR3 is CASSRNSRGGPGELFF. CDR3 bases: TGTGCCAGCAGTAGAAACTCGCGGGGGGGCCCTGGGGAGCTGTTTTTT.

A note on this clonotype: A much larger clone lies a single base off, so this may be a read error. Likely a read error: the CDR3 ends without its conserved phenylalanine or tryptophan. The chain is built from TRBV4-2 and TRBJ2-5, with 11 nucleotides matching TRBD2. Gene TRBJ2-1 matches the end of the DNA better, so the J call may be wrong. The CDR3 length is 15 residues. Germline V lookup: CDR1 LGHNA, CDR2 YNFKEQ. In nucleotides, the CDR3 is TGTGCCAGCAGCCAAGATAGCGGGGGGGCCAATGAGCAGTTCTAC. Protein sequence: CASSQDSGGANEQFY.